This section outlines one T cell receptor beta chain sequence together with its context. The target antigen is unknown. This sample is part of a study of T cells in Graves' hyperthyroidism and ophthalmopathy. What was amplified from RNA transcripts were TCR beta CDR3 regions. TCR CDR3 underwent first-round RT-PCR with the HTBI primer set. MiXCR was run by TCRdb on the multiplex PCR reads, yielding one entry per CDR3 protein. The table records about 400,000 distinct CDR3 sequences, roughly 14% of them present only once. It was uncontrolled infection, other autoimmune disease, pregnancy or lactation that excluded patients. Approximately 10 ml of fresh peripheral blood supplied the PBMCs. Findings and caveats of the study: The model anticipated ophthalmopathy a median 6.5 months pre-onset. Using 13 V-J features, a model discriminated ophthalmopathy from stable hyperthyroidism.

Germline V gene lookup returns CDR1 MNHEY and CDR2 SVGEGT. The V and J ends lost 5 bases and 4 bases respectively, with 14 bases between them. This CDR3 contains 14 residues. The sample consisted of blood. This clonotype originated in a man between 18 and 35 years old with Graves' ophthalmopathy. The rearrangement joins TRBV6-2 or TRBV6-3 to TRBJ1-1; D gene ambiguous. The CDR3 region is CASSAFGEGTEAFF. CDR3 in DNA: TGTGCCAGCAGTGCATTCGGAGAGGGCACTGAAGCTTTCTTT.